This TCR beta chain was sequenced for a study of blood T cell repertoires in COVID-19. As for the study in general: There were acute and convalescent COVID-19 samples, and they came from the United States, Italy and Spain. From T cells, B-cell-depleted T cells, or PBMCs came the material, which was cDNA or gDNA.

Germline assignment: CDR1 DFQATT and CDR2 SNEGSKA (reference sequence). The CDR3 has 14 amino acids. V lost 3 bases and J lost 6, with 15 bases in between. Per the original methods: Nucleated cell number was recorded as an estimate derived from reference gene primer amplification. TCRdb keeps only in-frame clones here, not all; method: immunoSEQ multiplex PCR. The D gene and trimming were derived from the DNA, and the V and J assignments and clone size from that table. The sample lists fewer than 45,000 clones, more than 90% seen once, with roughly two fifths in the top ten. The source is a man in his sixties with active or convalescent COVID-19. The chain links TRBV20-1 to TRBJ2-1; D might be TRBD1 (6 bases). The sample was peripheral blood. CDR3: CSASNWDKINEQFF. The CDR3 coding sequence is TGCAGTGCTAGTAATTGGGACAAAATCAATGAGCAGTTCTTC.